The clone carrying this TCR beta chain was detected a few times. As yet, its antigen is unknown. With 6 bases removed from V and 6 bases from J, the gap between germline ends came to 12 bases. This CDR3 is built from 13 residues. Germline-derived CDR1 and CDR2 are SGHTA and FQGTGA. TCRdb recomputed calls from the RT-PCR reads with MiXCR, one row per CDR3 protein. The sample lists about 800,000 distinct CDR3 sequences, approximately 22% seen once, with roughly 10% in the top ten. This sample was taken from a study of response to subunit inactivated influenza vaccine. Study observations and caveats: The study's authors posited that every seasonal influenza vaccination enlists few new T cells.

The source of this sequence is a man in his fifties or sixties who received an inactivated influenza vaccine. The starting material was PBMCs from blood, obtained approximately 5 days after vaccination. The chain employs TRBV7-3 and TRBJ2-1; no firm D call. CDR3 amino acids: CASSQMGGNEQFF. CDR3 sequence (DNA): TGTGCCAGCAGTCAAATGGGCGGCAATGAGCAGTTCTTC.